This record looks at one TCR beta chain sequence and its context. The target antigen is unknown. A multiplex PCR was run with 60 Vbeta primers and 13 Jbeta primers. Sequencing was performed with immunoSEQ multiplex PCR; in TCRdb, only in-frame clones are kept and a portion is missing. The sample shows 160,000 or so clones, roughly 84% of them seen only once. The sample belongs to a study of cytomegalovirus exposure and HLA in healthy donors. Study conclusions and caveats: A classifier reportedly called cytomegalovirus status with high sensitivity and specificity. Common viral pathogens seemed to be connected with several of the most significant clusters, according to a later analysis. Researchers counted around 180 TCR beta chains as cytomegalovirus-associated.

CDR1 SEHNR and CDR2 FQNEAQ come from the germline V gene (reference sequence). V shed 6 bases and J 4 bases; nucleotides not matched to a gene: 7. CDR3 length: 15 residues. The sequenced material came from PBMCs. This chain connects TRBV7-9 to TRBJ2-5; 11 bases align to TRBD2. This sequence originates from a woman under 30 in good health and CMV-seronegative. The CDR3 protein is CASSSGGAMGETQYF. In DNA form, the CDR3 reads TGTGCCAGCAGTAGCGGGGGGGCCATGGGAGAGACCCAGTACTTC. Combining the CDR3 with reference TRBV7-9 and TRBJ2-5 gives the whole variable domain DTGVSQNPRHKITKRGQNVTFRCDPISEHNRLYWYRQTLGQGPEFLTYFQNEAQLEKSRLLSDRFSAERPKGSFSTLEIQRTEQGDSAMYLCASSSGGAMGETQYFGPGTRLLVL.